Each of the 26 T cell receptor beta chains below was sequenced from the same sample in a study of cytomegalovirus exposure and HLA in healthy donors. Use of 60 Vbeta and 13 Jbeta primers characterized the PCR. Assay: immunoSEQ multiplex PCR; the TCRdb copy retains only in-frame clones and omits some. The data contain some 180,000 clones, roughly 87% of them singletons. Material for sequencing was PBMCs. These receptors were collected from a man aged 40-50 years in good health and CMV-seronegative.

The rearrangement uses TRBV25-1 and TRBJ2-7; a weak D match, TRBD1 (6 bases). The CDR3 runs to 13 residues. Germline assignment: CDR1 MGHDK and CDR2 SYGVNS. V lost 4 bases and J lost 2, with 9 bases in between. CDR3: CASSGDKTYEQYF. CDR3 in DNA: TGTGCCAGCAGTGGGGACAAGACCTACGAGCAGTACTTC.

J is TRBJ2-4 and V is TRBV20-1, with unresolved D. CDR1 is DFQATT, CDR2 SNEGSKA, per germline (reference sequence). Trimming removed 3 bases at V and 5 bases at J, with 5 bases between. The CDR3 covers 11 residues. This CDR3 is CSASQENIQYF. CDR3 nucleotides: TGCAGTGCTAGTCAGGAAAACATTCAGTACTTC.

The V and J genes are TRBV15 and TRBJ2-7, with 10 bases matching TRBD1. In germline, CDR1 is LNHNV, CDR2 YYDKDF (reference sequence). Germline trimming cut 4 bases from V and 6 bases from J; bases unmatched to any gene: 6. This CDR3 is built from 14 residues. The CDR3 nucleotides are TGTGCCACCAGCAATCCGGGACAGGGGTTCGAGCAGTACTTC. This translates into CATSNPGQGFEQYF.

The chain employs TRBV7-9 and TRBJ1-1; D is uncertain. There are 13 residues in the CDR3. The V end was cut by 0 bases, the J end by 1 base, with 3 bases between. Per the germline V gene, CDR1 is SEHNR and CDR2 is FQNEAQ (reference sequence). CDR3 loop: CASSLAANTEAFF. CDR3 DNA sequence: TGTGCCAGCAGCTTAGCGGCGAACACTGAAGCTTTCTTT.

The chain links TRBV11-3 to TRBJ2-5; 10 bases line up with TRBD2. Germline V CDR1 and CDR2: SGHNT, YENEEA. V shed 1 base and J 4 bases; nucleotides not matched to a gene: 12. The CDR3 is 18 amino acids. The CDR3 DNA sequence: TGTGCCAGCAGCTTAGGGTCTAGCGGGGGAGGGGGGGGAGAGACCCAGTACTTC. Amino acid sequence: CASSLGSSGGGGGETQYF.

V and J are TRBV2 and TRBJ2-7, with TRBD1 identical over 10 bases. Trimming removed 5 bases from V and 5 bases from J; junction bases left unmatched: 9. Germline V gene sequence: CDR1 SNHLY, CDR2 FYNNEI. This CDR3 spans 15 amino acids. The CDR3 DNA sequence: TGTGCCAGCAGTTCACCTGGGACAGGGGAGGACGAGCAGTACTTC. It yields the protein CASSSPGTGEDEQYF.

This CDR3 reads CASSPRHGGLGDTQYF. The DNA for the CDR3 is TGCGCCAGCAGCCCCAGGCACGGGGGGCTGGGAGATACGCAGTATTTT. The chain is built from TRBV4-1 and TRBJ2-3, with D maybe TRBD2 (7 bases). V gave up 4 bases and J gave up 5 bases, with 19 bases separating them. The CDR3 totals 16 residues. Germline V lookup: CDR1 MGHRA, CDR2 YSYEKL.

This chain joins TRBV27 and TRBJ1-5, with D tentatively TRBD1 (6 bases). The germline gives CDR1 MNHEY, CDR2 SMNVEV (reference sequence). The CDR3 covers 14 residues. Trimming left V 6 bases short and J 7 bases short, with 16 bases between. The CDR3 here is CASSISGAQQPQHF. CDR3 sequence (DNA): TGTGCCAGCAGCATCTCAGGGGCGCAGCAGCCCCAGCATTTT.

The chain combines TRBV29-1 with TRBJ2-1; D may be TRBD1 (6 bases). Trimming removed 1 base from V and 0 bases from J, with 10 bases in between. CDR1 and CDR2 from the germline V gene are SQVTM and ANQGSEA. This CDR3 is built from 15 residues. The DNA for the CDR3 is TGCAGCGTTGAAGGGGGGCTCGGCTCCTACAATGAGCAGTTCTTC. It specifies CSVEGGLGSYNEQFF.

The rearrangement uses TRBV15 and TRBJ2-3; 8 nucleotides agree with TRBD2. The CDR3 spans 14 residues. The V and J ends lost 1 base and 9 bases, in that order; junction bases with no gene match: 6. In germline, CDR1 is LNHNV, CDR2 YYDKDF (reference sequence). As DNA, the CDR3 is TGTGCCACCAGCAGAGGGCGGGGGGCCCCCACGCAGTATTTT. It specifies CATSRGRGAPTQYF. Full variable domain (rest looked up from reference TRBV15 and TRBJ2-3): DAMVIQNPRYQVTQFGKPVTLSCSQTLNHNVMYWYQQKSSQAPKLLFHYYDKDFNNEADTPDNFQSRRPNTSFCFLDIRSPGLGDTAMYLCATSRGRGAPTQYFGPGTRLTVL.

The rearrangement joins TRBV7-9 to TRBJ2-2; tentatively, D is TRBD1 (6 bases). CDR1 is SEHNR, CDR2 FQNEAQ, per germline (reference sequence). V was clipped by 2 bases and J by 3 bases, with 10 bases between them. The CDR3 has 15 residues. The CDR3 loop is CASSLHRADTGELFF. CDR3 DNA: TGTGCCAGCAGCTTACACAGGGCGGACACCGGGGAGCTGTTTTTT. Full variable domain (rest looked up from reference TRBV7-9 and TRBJ2-2): DTGVSQNPRHKITKRGQNVTFRCDPISEHNRLYWYRQTLGQGPEFLTYFQNEAQLEKSRLLSDRFSAERPKGSFSTLEIQRTEQGDSAMYLCASSLHRADTGELFFGEGSRLTVL.

The chain carries TRBV7-2 and TRBJ2-7, with D maybe TRBD1 (5 bases). V lost 3 bases to trimming and J lost 5 bases, with 14 bases between them. Germline V gives CDR1 SGHTA, CDR2 FQGNSA. The CDR3 runs 14 residues. For the CDR3, the DNA is TGTGCCAGCAGCTTCCCGGGCAGGGCTAACGAGCAGTACTTC. It specifies CASSFPGRANEQYF.

This chain joins TRBV28 and TRBJ2-7; 8 bases match TRBD2. This CDR3 contains 13 residues. The junction had 7 bases not matched to a gene; V was cut back by 2 bases and J by 10 bases. Germline V CDR1 and CDR2: MDHEN, SYDVKM. CDR3 loop: CASSLDGGRSQYF. The CDR3 nucleotides are TGTGCCAGCAGTTTAGACGGCGGGAGGTCTCAGTACTTC.

In its sample, this clone was seen once. The same CDR3 can be traced to other DNA sequences in this sample. V usage is TRBV30 and J usage is TRBJ2-5, with TRBD2 matching 11 bases. CDR3 length equals 15 residues. V was clipped by 3 bases and J by 0 bases; unmatched bases: 3. Germline V gene lookup returns CDR1 GTSNPN and CDR2 SVGIG (reference sequence). Written as DNA, the CDR3 is TGTGCCTGGAGCGAGGGACTAGCGGACCAAGAGACCCAGTACTTC. Protein product: CAWSEGLADQETQYF.

This sequence joins TRBV6-1 and TRBJ2-7, with a possible D match to TRBD1 (5 bases). Trimming pared 4 bases from V and 4 bases from J, leaving 5 bases between. The CDR3 loop spans 11 amino acids. CDR1 MNHNS and CDR2 SASEGT come from the germline V gene. CDR3 amino acids: CASSAGYEQYF. The CDR3 region has the DNA TGTGCCAGCAGTGCAGGGTACGAGCAGTACTTC.

The rearrangement links TRBV18 to TRBJ1-4; TRBD1 agrees at 7 bases. Germline loops: CDR1 KGHSH, CDR2 LQKENI. CDR3 length: 15 residues. J was trimmed by 3 bases and V by 4 bases; bases with no gene match: 5. The CDR3 DNA reads TGTGCCAGCTCACGGACGGACAGGTCTAATGAAAAACTGTTTTTT. Protein product: CASSRTDRSNEKLFF.

The chain is built from TRBV18 and TRBJ2-5, with 8 nucleotides matching TRBD1. Trimming cost V 2 bases and J 4 bases; bases outside gene matches: 6. Germline-derived CDR1 and CDR2 are KGHSH and LQKENI. The CDR3 is 15 amino acids. The CDR3 loop is CASSPEQGGGETQYF. The CDR3 nucleotides are TGTGCCAGCTCACCAGAACAGGGGGGCGGAGAGACCCAGTACTTC.

CDR3 amino acids: CASSMGQDPYEQYF. The CDR3 DNA reads TGTGCCAGCAGCATGGGACAGGACCCCTACGAGCAGTACTTC. V is TRBV5-4 and J is TRBJ2-7; 8 positions match TRBD1. Germline trimming cut 4 bases from V and 2 bases from J; bases unmatched to any gene: 5. Germline V gene sequence: CDR1 SGHNT, CDR2 YYREEE (reference sequence). CDR3 length equals 14 residues. Based on the CDR3 plus reference TRBV5-4 and TRBJ2-7, the full variable domain is ETGVTQSPTHLIKTRGQQVTLRCSSQSGHNTVSWYQQALGQGPQFIFQYYREEENGRGNFPPRFSGLQFPNYSSELNVNALELDDSALYLCASSMGQDPYEQYFGPGTRLTVT.

The chain uses TRBV27 and TRBJ2-5; 9 bases agree with TRBD1. The CDR3 spans 15 residues. The J segment lost 5 bases and the V segment lost 6 bases, leaving 10 bases of the junction unmatched. From germline, CDR1 is MNHEY and CDR2 SMNVEV (reference sequence). The CDR3 DNA reads TGTGCCAGCAGGCCGCGAGGACAGGGGTGGGAGACCCAGTACTTC. It translates to CASRPRGQGWETQYF.

The chain uses TRBV5-3 and TRBJ2-2, with 12 bases aligning to TRBD2. TRBV5-3 is annotated as an ORF whose role is uncertain. J was trimmed by 6 bases and V by 8 bases; bases with no gene match: 8. There are 15 residues in the CDR3. CDR3 coding DNA: TGTGCCAGCCCTGGGGCTAGCGGGAGGGCCGGGGAGCTGTTTTTT. Protein: CASPGASGRAGELFF.

The chain links TRBV5-1 to TRBJ2-2; 8 bases are shared with TRBD2. Germline values: CDR1 SGHRS, CDR2 YFSETQ. Unmatched junction bases numbered 3, after V lost 0 bases and J lost 5 bases. CDR3 length equals 15 residues. The CDR3: CASSLGTSRTGELFF. CDR3 nucleotide sequence: TGCGCCAGCAGCTTGGGGACTAGCAGGACCGGGGAGCTGTTTTTT. Full variable domain (outside the CDR3, taken from reference TRBV5-1 and TRBJ2-2): KAGVTQTPRYLIKTRGQQVTLSCSPISGHRSVSWYQQTPGQGLQFLFEYFSETQRNKGNFPGRFSGRQFSNSRSEMNVSTLELGDSALYLCASSLGTSRTGELFFGEGSRLTVL.

The rearrangement links TRBV28 to TRBJ1-2, with TRBD1 identical over 11 bases. Germline CDR1 and CDR2: MDHEN and SYDVKM. With V trimmed by 4 bases and J by 5 bases, 3 bases remained unmatched. The CDR3 is 14 amino acids. CDR3 DNA: TGTGCCAGCAGTTCCCGGGACAGGGGGTATGGCTACACCTTC. Amino acid sequence: CASSSRDRGYGYTF.

This sequence joins TRBV12-5 and TRBJ2-5; D may be TRBD2 (5 bases). V gave up 7 bases and J gave up 1 base, with 13 bases separating them. The CDR3 loop spans 14 amino acids. Germline assignment: CDR1 LGHNT and CDR2 FRNRAP. This chain's CDR3 is CASASGRIQETQYF. CDR3 DNA sequence: TGTGCTAGTGCCTCGGGAAGGATCCAAGAGACCCAGTACTTC.

The rearrangement links TRBV4-2 to TRBJ2-2; D is perhaps TRBD1 (8 bases). CDR3 size: 17 residues. V lost 0 bases and J 6 bases, leaving 17 bases between the germline ends. CDR1 LGHNA and CDR2 YNFKEQ come from the germline V gene. The CDR3 sequence is CASSQDLWTGRAGELFF. The CDR3 DNA reads as TGTGCCAGCAGCCAAGATCTATGGACAGGGAGGGCCGGGGAGCTGTTTTTT.

This clone occurred once. The chain links TRBV30 to TRBJ1-5; 8 bases map to TRBD1. The V and J ends lost 1 base and 0 bases, in that order; junction bases with no gene match: 8. The CDR3 loop spans 17 amino acids. From germline, CDR1 is GTSNPN and CDR2 SVGIG (reference sequence). CDR3 DNA: TGTGCCTGGAGTGAGGACAGGGAATCCTATAGCAATCAGCCCCAGCATTTT. Encoded protein: CAWSEDRESYSNQPQHF.

The rearrangement joins TRBV9 to TRBJ2-5; 9 nucleotides align to TRBD1. With 4 bases clipped from V and 5 bases from J, the junction kept 9 bases outside the gene matches. The CDR3 is 15 residues long. CDR1 is SGDLS and CDR2 is YYNGEE in the germline V gene. The CDR3 sequence: CASSPNRGPGETQYF. The CDR3 nucleotides read TGTGCCAGCAGCCCTAACAGGGGGCCAGGTGAGACCCAGTACTTC.